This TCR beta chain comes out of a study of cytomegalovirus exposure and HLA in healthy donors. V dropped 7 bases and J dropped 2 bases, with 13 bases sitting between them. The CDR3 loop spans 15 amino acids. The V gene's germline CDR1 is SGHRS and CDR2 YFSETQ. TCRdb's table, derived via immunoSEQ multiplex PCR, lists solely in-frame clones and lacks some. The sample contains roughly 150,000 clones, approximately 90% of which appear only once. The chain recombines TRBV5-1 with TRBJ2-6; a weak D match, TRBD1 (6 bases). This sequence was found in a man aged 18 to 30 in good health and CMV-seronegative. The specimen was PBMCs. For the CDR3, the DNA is TGCGCCAGCGGGTTACAGGGTGCTGGGGCCAACGTCCTGACTTTC. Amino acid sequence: CASGLQGAGANVLTF.